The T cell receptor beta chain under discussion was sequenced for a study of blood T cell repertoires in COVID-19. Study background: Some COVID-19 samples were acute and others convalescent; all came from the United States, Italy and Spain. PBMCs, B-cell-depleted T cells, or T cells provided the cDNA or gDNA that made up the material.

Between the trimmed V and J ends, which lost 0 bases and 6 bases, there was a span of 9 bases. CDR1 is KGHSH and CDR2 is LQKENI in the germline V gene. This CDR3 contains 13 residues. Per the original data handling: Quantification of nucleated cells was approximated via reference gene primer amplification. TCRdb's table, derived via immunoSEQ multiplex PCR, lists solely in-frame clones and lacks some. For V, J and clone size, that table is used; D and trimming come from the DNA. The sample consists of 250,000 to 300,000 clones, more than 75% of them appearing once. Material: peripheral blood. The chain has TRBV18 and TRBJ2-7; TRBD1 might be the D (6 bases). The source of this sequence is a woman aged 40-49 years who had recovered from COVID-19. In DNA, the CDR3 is TGTGCCAGCTCACCACCGGGCAGGGGCGAGCAGTACTTC. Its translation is CASSPPGRGEQYF.